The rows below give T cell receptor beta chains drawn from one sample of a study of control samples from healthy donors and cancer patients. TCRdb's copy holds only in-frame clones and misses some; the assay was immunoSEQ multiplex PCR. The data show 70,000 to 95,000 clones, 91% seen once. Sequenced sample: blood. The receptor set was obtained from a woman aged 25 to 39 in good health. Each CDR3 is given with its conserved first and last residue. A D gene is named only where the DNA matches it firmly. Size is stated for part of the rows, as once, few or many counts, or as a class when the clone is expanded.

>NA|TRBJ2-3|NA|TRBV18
TGTGCCAGCTCACCACTCCCACCGCCCAGCACAGATACGCAGTATTTT
CASSPLPPPSTDTQYF
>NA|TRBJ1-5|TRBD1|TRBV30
TGTGCCTGCACAAACCAGGGACAGAGCAATCAGCCCCAGCATTTT
CACTNQGQSNQPQHF
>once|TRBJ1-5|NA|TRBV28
TGTGCCAGCAGTCTCGGGACGGGCAATCAGCCCCAGCATTTT
CASSLGTGNQPQHF
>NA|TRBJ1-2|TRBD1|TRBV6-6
TGTGCCAGCAATCAACAGGGGGAACTGAACTATGGCTACACCTTC
CASNQQGELNYGYTF
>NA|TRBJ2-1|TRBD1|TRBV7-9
TGTGCCAGCAGCTCCGGGACAGGGGACAATGAGCAGTTCTTC
CASSSGTGDNEQFF
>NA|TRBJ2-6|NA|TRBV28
TGTGCCAGCGTGTCTGGGGCCAACGTCCTGACTTTC
CASVSGANVLTF
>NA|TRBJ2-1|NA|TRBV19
TGTGCCAGTAGTACTAGTGGCCTGAATGAGCAGTTCTTC
CASSTSGLNEQFF
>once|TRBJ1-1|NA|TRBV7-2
TGTGCCAGCAGCTTACAGGGCCATATGAACACTGAAGCTTTCTTT
CASSLQGHMNTEAFF
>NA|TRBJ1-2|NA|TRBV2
TGTGCCAGCAGTTTGGTACAGGGTTCTGGGGGCTACACCTTC
CASSLVQGSGGYTF
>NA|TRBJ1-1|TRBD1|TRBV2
TGTGCCAGCAGTGAAACAGGACAGGGTATGAACACTGAAGCTTTCTTT
CASSETGQGMNTEAFF
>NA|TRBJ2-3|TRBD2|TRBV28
TGTGCCAGCAGCCGCGGGGGGGAGGGAGATACGCAGTATTTT
CASSRGGEGDTQYF
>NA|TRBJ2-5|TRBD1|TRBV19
TGTGCCAGTAGCACGGGACAGGCCCAAGAGACCCAGTACTTC
CASSTGQAQETQYF
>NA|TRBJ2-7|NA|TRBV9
TGTGCCAGCAGCGTCGGGGGCGGGAGTATAAACGAGCAGTACTTC
CASSVGGGSINEQYF
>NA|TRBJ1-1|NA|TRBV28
TGTGCCAGCAGCTCAGGACTATACACTGAAGCTTTCTTT
CASSSGLYTEAFF
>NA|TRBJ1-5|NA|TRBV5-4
TGTGCCAGCAGCTTGGCGGGTAATCAGCCCCAGCATTTT
CASSLAGNQPQHF
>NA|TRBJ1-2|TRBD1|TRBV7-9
TGTGCCAGCAGCTCGACAGGGGGCATCGTAGGCTATGGCTACACCTTC
CASSSTGGIVGYGYTF
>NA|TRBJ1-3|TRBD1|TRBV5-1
TGCGCCAGCAGCCGGACAGGGGAGAGAGGAAACACCATATATTTT
CASSRTGERGNTIYF
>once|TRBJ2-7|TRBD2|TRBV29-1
TGCAGCGTGCTCGGGGGGGCCTACGAGCAGTACTTC
CSVLGGAYEQYF
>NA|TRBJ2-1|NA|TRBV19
TGTGCCAGTAGTCCTCTTCAGGGGGGAACCTACAATGAGCAGTTCTTC
CASSPLQGGTYNEQFF
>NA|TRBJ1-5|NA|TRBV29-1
TGCAGCGTTGAAGGCCCCAATCAGCCCCAGCATTTT
CSVEGPNQPQHF
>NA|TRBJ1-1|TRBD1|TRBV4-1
TGCGCCAGCAGCCTAGCTTGGACAGGGAGCGGGGAGACTGAAGCTTTCTTT
CASSLAWTGSGETEAFF
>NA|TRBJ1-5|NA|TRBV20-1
TGCAGTGCTAGTAGTTTGGGGGCCGGCAATCAGCCCCAGCATTTT
CSASSLGAGNQPQHF
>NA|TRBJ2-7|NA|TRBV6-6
TGTGCCAGTGGAACGGCCGGATACGAGCAGTACTTC
CASGTAGYEQYF
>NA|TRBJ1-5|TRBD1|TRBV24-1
TGTGCCACCAGTGACCCCACAGGGGGCTATCAGCCCCAGCATTTT
CATSDPTGGYQPQHF
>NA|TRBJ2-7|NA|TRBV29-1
TGCAGCGTTGAAGACGTAGAAGGGGGGCCCGTCGAGCAGTACTTC
CSVEDVEGGPVEQYF
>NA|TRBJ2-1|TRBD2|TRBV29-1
TGCAGCGCATGGGATGGCGGGAGGGCCTTAAATGAGCAGTTCTTC
CSAWDGGRALNEQFF
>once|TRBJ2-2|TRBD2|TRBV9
TGTGCCAGCAGCCCCCGGACTAGCGGAAACACCGGGGAGCTGTTTTTT
CASSPRTSGNTGELFF
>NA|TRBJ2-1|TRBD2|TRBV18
TGTGCCAGCTCACCGCGCCCTAGCGGGGGGGCGTACAATGAGCAGTTCTTC
CASSPRPSGGAYNEQFF
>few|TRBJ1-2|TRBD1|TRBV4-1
TGCGCCAGCAGCCAAGATAACAGGGGGCGTTATGGCTACACCTTC
CASSQDNRGRYGYTF
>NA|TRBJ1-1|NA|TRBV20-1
TGCAGTGCTTCCCAGAACACTGAAGCTTTCTTT
CSASQNTEAFF
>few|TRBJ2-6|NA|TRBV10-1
TGCGCCAGCAGTGAAGGGGGGAGCTTCTCTGGGGCCAACGTCCTGACTTTC
CASSEGGSFSGANVLTF
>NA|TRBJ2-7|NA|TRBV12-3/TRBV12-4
TGTGCCAGCCGTGGTTCAGGGGCCTACGAGCAGTACTTC
CASRGSGAYEQYF